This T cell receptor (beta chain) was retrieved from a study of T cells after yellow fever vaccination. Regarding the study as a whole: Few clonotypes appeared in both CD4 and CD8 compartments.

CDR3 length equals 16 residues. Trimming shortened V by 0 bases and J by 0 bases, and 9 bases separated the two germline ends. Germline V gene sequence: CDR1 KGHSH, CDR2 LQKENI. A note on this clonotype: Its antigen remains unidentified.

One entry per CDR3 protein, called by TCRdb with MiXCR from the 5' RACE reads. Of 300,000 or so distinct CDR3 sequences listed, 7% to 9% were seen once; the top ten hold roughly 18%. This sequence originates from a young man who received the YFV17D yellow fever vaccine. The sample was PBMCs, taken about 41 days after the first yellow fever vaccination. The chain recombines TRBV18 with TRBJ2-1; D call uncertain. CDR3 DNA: TGTGCCAGCTCACCACCGAAGGGCGTCTCCTACAATGAGCAGTTCTTC. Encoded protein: CASSPPKGVSYNEQFF. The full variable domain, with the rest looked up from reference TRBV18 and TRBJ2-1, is NAGVMQNPRHLVRRRGQEARLRCSPMKGHSHVYWYRQLPEEGLKFMVYLQKENIIDESGMPKERFSAEFPKEGPSILRIQQVVRGDSAAYFCASSPPKGVSYNEQFFGPGTRLTVL.